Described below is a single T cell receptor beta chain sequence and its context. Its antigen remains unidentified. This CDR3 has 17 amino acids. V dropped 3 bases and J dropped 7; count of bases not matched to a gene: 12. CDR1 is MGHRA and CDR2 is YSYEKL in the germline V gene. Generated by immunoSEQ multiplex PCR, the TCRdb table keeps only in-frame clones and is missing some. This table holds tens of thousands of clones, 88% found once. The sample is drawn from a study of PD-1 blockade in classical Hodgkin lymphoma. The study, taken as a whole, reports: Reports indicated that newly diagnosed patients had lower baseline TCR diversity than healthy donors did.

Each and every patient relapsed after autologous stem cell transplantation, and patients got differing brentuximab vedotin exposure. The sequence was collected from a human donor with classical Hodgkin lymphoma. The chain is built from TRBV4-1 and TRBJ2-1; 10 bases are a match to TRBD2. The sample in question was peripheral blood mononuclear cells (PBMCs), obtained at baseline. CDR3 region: CASSQPFRTSGRNEQFF. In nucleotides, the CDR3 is TGCGCCAGCAGCCAGCCCTTTAGGACTAGCGGAAGGAATGAGCAGTTCTTC.